The next 6 T cell receptor beta chains were all read from a single sample in a study of cytomegalovirus exposure and HLA in healthy donors. The PCR was carried out with 60 Vbeta primers and 13 Jbeta primers. Only in-frame clones appear in the TCRdb table, and some are missing; sequencing was by immunoSEQ multiplex PCR. Found here are 150,000 to 200,000 clones, roughly 73% of them singletons; the top ten hold 3% to 3.5%. The sequencing input was PBMCs. The receptors shown here come from a female donor in good health and CMV-seronegative.

This chain joins TRBV7-3 and TRBJ2-1, with 8 bases lining up with TRBD2. Germline V gene data show CDR1 as SGHTA and CDR2 as FQGTGA. This CDR3 spans 14 amino acids. V gave up 5 bases and J gave up 5 bases; unmatched junction bases: 5. The CDR3 DNA sequence: TGTGCCAGCAGCCCCCGGCGGGGGGACAATGAGCAGTTCTTC. Protein sequence: CASSPRRGDNEQFF.

The genes are TRBV5-6 and TRBJ1-6; no firm D call. The V gene lost 0 bases and the J gene lost 10 bases, with 14 bases spanning the gap. Germline V lookup: CDR1 SGHDT, CDR2 YYEEEE. The CDR3 has 15 residues. The CDR3 coding sequence is TGTGCCAGCAGCTTGGCCGGAGTTGCGAGCTCACCCCTCCACTTT. Its protein product is CASSLAGVASSPLHF.

This clone was recorded once. The sample contains more than one DNA sequence encoding this CDR3. The V and J genes are TRBV5-1 and TRBJ1-1; 8 nucleotides line up with TRBD1. Per germline, CDR1 SGHRS and CDR2 YFSETQ. V lost 5 bases and J lost 8; bases outside the gene matches: 5. CDR3 length equals 12 residues. This CDR3 is CASRKDRAEAFF. The CDR3 region has the DNA TGCGCCAGCAGGAAGGACAGGGCCGAAGCTTTCTTT.

The rearrangement links TRBV9 to TRBJ2-2, with a tentative D call TRBD2 (6 bases). Germline-derived CDR1 and CDR2 are SGDLS and YYNGEE. The CDR3 is made up of 16 amino acids. V shed 3 bases and J shed 2 bases, with 14 bases lying between them. The CDR3 DNA is TGTGCCAGCAGCGGGCGAAGGGACTTTAACACCGGGGAGCTGTTTTTT. Protein sequence: CASSGRRDFNTGELFF.

The DNA for the CDR3 is TGTGCCAGCAGCCAGAGTTTGGGACAGGGAGGGACCGAGCAGTACTTC. It translates to CASSQSLGQGGTEQYF. The chain couples TRBV9 to TRBJ2-7, with 9 bases lining up with TRBD1. This CDR3 is 16 amino acids long. Germline V CDR1 and CDR2: SGDLS, YYNGEE. Trimming at V came to 4 bases and at J to 6 bases, leaving 14 bases not matched to a gene.

V usage is TRBV5-6 and J usage is TRBJ2-1, with TRBD1 matching 10 bases. Germline V gene data show CDR1 as SGHDT and CDR2 as YYEEEE. The CDR3 extends over 15 amino acids. J lost 2 bases, V lost 4 bases, and 3 bases had no gene match. In DNA form, the CDR3 reads TGTGCCAGCAGCCCCGGGACAGGGGCCTACAATGAGCAGTTCTTC. It yields the protein CASSPGTGAYNEQFF.